This T cell receptor (beta chain) was recorded in a study of cytomegalovirus exposure and HLA in healthy donors. Study results and caveats: Presence/absence analyses assumed roughly uniform sequencing depth across donors. Some 150 TCR beta chains were listed as cytomegalovirus-associated.

Donors likely had unrecorded immune exposures despite being nominally healthy when sampled. In the PCR, 60 Vbeta and 13 Jbeta primers were used. Repertoires were generated with immunoSEQ multiplex PCR, while TCRdb's copy carries only in-frame clones and drops some. Here the sample spans approximately 130,000 clones, about two thirds being singletons. Turning to this clone: Its matching antigen is unknown.

The CDR3 covers 16 residues. The germline CDR1 and CDR2 sequences are MRHNA and SNTAGT. V shed 6 bases and J shed 1 base, with 18 bases lying between them. The receptor's source is a woman aged 55 to 70 in good health and CMV-seropositive. V usage is TRBV6-4 and J usage is TRBJ1-1; TRBD1 is a possible D gene (6 bases). The sequenced material came from PBMCs. CDR3 DNA sequence: TGTGCCAGCAGCCCAGGGCAGGGGTTTGGGAACACTGAAGCTTTCTTT. This gives the protein CASSPGQGFGNTEAFF.